This T cell receptor (beta chain) was identified in a study of blood T cell repertoires in COVID-19. Study as a whole: COVID-19 samples from acute and convalescent phases originated in the United States, Italy and Spain. From T cells, B-cell-depleted T cells, or PBMCs came the material, which was cDNA or gDNA.

Original methodology: Amplification with reference gene primers provided the estimates of nucleated cell counts. Profiled with immunoSEQ multiplex PCR; TCRdb holds only in-frame clones, not every one. Clone size and the V and J calls come from that table; the DNA yielded D and trimming. The table has over 150,000 clones, about 80% seen once. This CDR3 region has 15 residues. V lost 2 bases and J lost 5; bases outside the gene matches: 3. The germline CDR1 and CDR2 sequences are SGHTA and FQGNSA. One Seattle source followed patients from active infection through their disease course. This clonotype was sampled from a woman aged 55-70 years with COVID-19, enrolled during active disease. The chain links TRBV7-2 to TRBJ1-6; 7 bases agree with TRBD1. Sequences were obtained from peripheral blood. CDR3 sequence: CASSLRRGHNSPLHF. CDR3 DNA sequence: TGTGCCAGCAGCTTAAGAAGGGGGCATAATTCACCCCTCCACTTT.